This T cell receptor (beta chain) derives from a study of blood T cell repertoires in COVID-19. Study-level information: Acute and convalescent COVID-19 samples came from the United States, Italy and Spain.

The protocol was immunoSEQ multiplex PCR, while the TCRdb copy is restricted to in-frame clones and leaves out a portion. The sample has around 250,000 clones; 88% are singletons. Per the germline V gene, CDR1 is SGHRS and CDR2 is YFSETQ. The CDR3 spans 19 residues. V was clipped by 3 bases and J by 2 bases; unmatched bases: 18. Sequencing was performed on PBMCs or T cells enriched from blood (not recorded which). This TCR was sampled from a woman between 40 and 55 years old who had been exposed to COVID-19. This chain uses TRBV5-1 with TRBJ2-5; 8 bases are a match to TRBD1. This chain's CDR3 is CASSWTGKATRGPQETQYF. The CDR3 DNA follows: TGCGCCAGCAGCTGGACAGGGAAGGCTACACGCGGGCCTCAAGAGACCCAGTACTTC.